This T cell receptor (beta chain) was found in a study of control samples from healthy donors and cancer patients (dated by TCRdb to about 2020). The CDR3 numbers 14 residues from cysteine through phenylalanine. The only DNA kept is the CDR3, 42 bases in frame from the first base. The germline V gene provides CDR1 SGHVS and CDR2 FQNEAQ. Relative to germline, V is 5 bases shorter and J is 4 bases shorter, with 12 bases between their ends. The library was prepared using the immunoSEQ multiplex PCR assay. As stored in TCRdb, this immuneACCESS dataset retains in-frame rearrangements with V and J assigned. A fraction of the clones does not appear; measured against another copy, unresolved V genes explain less than half of the discrepancy, and the remainder lacks a known reason. This sample has nearly 200,000 clones in its table, and about 89% of those were observed once. The top ten clones comprise 1.8% of the sample.

A remark on this clone: Its antigen remains unidentified. The record has no base qualities; no much larger clone is one base away.

Here the chain combines TRBV7-8 and TRBJ1-5, and possibly TRBD1, on 6 matching bases. The receptor was isolated from a man aged 30-40 years in good health. The sequenced sample was blood. CDR3 loop: CASSPGTPNQPQHF. Read as DNA, the sequence is TGTGCCAGCAGCCCCGGGACACCAAATCAGCCCCAGCATTTT. Here the CDR3 is joined to the reference TRBV7-8 and TRBJ1-5 genes, and the full variable domain is: GAGVSQSPRYKVAKRGQDVALRCDPISGHVSLFWYQQALGQGPEFLTYFQNEAQLDKSGLPSDRFFAERPEGSVSTLKIQRTQQEDSAVYLCASSPGTPNQPQHFGDGTRLSIL.